This T cell receptor (beta chain) comes out of a study of beta chain features in type 1 diabetes. Whole-study results and caveats: TCRB CDR3 length was moderately but significantly reduced in all four CD4+ subsets of Type 1 diabetes patients.

Germline CDR1 is GTSNPN and CDR2 is SVGIG (reference sequence). CDR3 length: 14 amino acids. Trimming pared 7 bases from V and 1 base from J, leaving 16 bases between. TCRB transcripts that were expressed got sequenced, as all of the isolated RNA had been reverse transcribed. Data came from immunoSEQ multiplex PCR; TCRdb stores just in-frame clones and leaves some out. The sample carries a few hundred thousand clones, around 24% recorded once. Of note for this clone: Its cognate antigen is unknown.

The chain employs TRBV30 and TRBJ1-1, with a tentative D call TRBD1 (5 bases). This sequence was found in a woman aged 25 to 39 with type 1 diabetes. The sequencing input was naive CD4+ T cells from blood. In DNA, the CDR3 is TGTGCCTTCCCCGGGTGGGGGGGGAACACTGAAGCTTTCTTT. Translated: CAFPGWGGNTEAFF.